The 25 T cell receptor beta chains in this list originate from one sample, sequenced in a study of T cell repertoires in cytomegalovirus infection. TCRdb passed the reads through MiXCR, listing each CDR3 protein once. The sample lists about 740,000 distinct CDR3 sequences; under 40% were seen once. Source material: PBMCs. These receptors came from a human donor in good health (CMV status not recorded). Some clones in this sample may be carry-over from other donors' samples.

The chain combines TRBV6-5 with TRBJ2-5, with a weak D call TRBD1 (5 bases). This CDR3 contains 14 residues. Germline loops: CDR1 MNHEY, CDR2 SVGAGI. Trimming removed 5 bases at V and 2 bases at J, with 12 bases between. The CDR3, as DNA: TGTGCCAGCAGTGATCGGGCAGGGCAAGAGACCCAGTACTTC. This translates into CASSDRAGQETQYF.

V is TRBV25-1 and J is TRBJ1-4; perhaps TRBD1 as D (5 bases). CDR3 length: 14 residues. Trimming stripped 4 bases from V and 4 bases from J, with 10 bases between. Looked up from germline, CDR1 is MGHDK and CDR2 is SYGVNS. Here the CDR3 reads CASSGGASNEKLFF. CDR3 in DNA: TGTGCCAGCAGTGGAGGGGCGAGTAATGAAAAACTGTTTTTT.

A word on this clonotype: The junction departs from the called germline gene at one end, perhaps through a read error. The chain employs TRBV4-1 and TRBJ1-1; 7 positions agree with TRBD1. CDR3 size: 16 residues. CDR1 and CDR2 (germline): MGHRA, YSYEKL. This CDR3 reads CVSIPRGDRQNTEAFF. The CDR3, as DNA: TGCGTCAGCATCCCCCGAGGGGACAGACAGAACACTGAAGCTTTCTTT.

V and J are TRBV27 and TRBJ2-7; the D gene is possibly TRBD1 (5 bases). The CDR3 is made up of 15 amino acids. V was clipped by 2 bases and J by 5 bases, with 16 bases between them. CDR1 is MNHEY, CDR2 SMNVEV, per germline (reference sequence). The CDR3 DNA reads as TGTGCCAGCAGTTTAACCCCTCGCAGGGTAGACGAGCAGTACTTC. Its translation is CASSLTPRRVDEQYF.

This chain connects TRBV5-1 to TRBJ1-1, with D perhaps TRBD1 (6 bases). V lost 1 base and J 1 base, leaving 14 bases between the germline ends. The CDR3 extends over 16 amino acids. From germline, CDR1 is SGHRS and CDR2 YFSETQ. The CDR3 region has the DNA TGCGCCAGCAGCTTGTACGCTCACAGGGAGAACACTGAAGCTTTCTTT. This gives the protein CASSLYAHRENTEAFF.

This clonotype was seen a few times. V is TRBV7-9 and J is TRBJ2-7, with TRBD1 as a possible D gene (5 bases). The CDR3 contains 13 residues. Trimming removed 5 bases from V and 2 bases from J, with 10 bases in between. The V gene's germline CDR1 is SEHNR and CDR2 FQNEAQ (reference sequence). The CDR3 nucleotides read TGTGCCAGCAGCACGACAGTCACCTACGAGCAGTACTTC. It encodes CASSTTVTYEQYF.

The chain joins TRBV27 to TRBJ2-7; maybe TRBD2 (6 bases). V lost 5 bases to trimming and J lost 2 bases, with 10 bases between them. Germline loops: CDR1 MNHEY, CDR2 SMNVEV (reference sequence). This CDR3 is 13 amino acids long. CDR3: CASSGGVAYEQYF. The CDR3 DNA is TGTGCCAGCAGTGGAGGGGTGGCCTACGAGCAGTACTTC.

CDR3 sequence: CASSSGLFSYNEQFF. The CDR3 region has the DNA TGTGCCAGCAGTTCCGGACTCTTCTCCTACAATGAGCAGTTCTTC. The rearrangement joins TRBV6-2 or TRBV6-3 to TRBJ2-1; D might be TRBD2 (5 bases). Germline V gene sequence: CDR1 MNHEY, CDR2 SVGEGT. V was pared by 4 bases and J by 0 bases, with 10 bases between. The CDR3 has 15 residues.

The chain joins TRBV6-1 to TRBJ1-6, with 7 bases lining up with TRBD1. V lost 8 bases to trimming and J lost 7 bases; unmatched junction nucleotides: 2. Germline V lookup: CDR1 MNHNS, CDR2 SASEGT. There are 12 residues in the CDR3. CDR3 sequence reads: CASGTENSPLHF. For the CDR3, the DNA is TGTGCCAGCGGGACAGAAAATTCACCCCTCCACTTT.

This clonotype was detected a few times. This chain links TRBV7-2 with TRBJ2-3, with D perhaps TRBD1 (5 bases). The CDR3 is 17 amino acids. Germline V lookup: CDR1 SGHTA, CDR2 FQGNSA. The V end was cut by 1 base, the J end by 3 bases, with 17 bases between. The CDR3 nucleotides are TGTGCCAGCAGCTTAGTTTTTGTAGGGGCGAGTACAGATACGCAGTATTTT. Protein product: CASSLVFVGASTDTQYF.

DNA for the CDR3: TGTGCCACCAGTGATAGAACACGCAATCAGCCCCAGCATTTT. It specifies CATSDRTRNQPQHF. The chain links TRBV24-1 to TRBJ1-5; D is undetermined. The CDR3 runs to 14 residues. V lost 3 bases and J lost 2, with 7 bases in between. Germline V gene sequence: CDR1 KGHDR, CDR2 SFDVKD.

The CDR3 sequence is CAKFGLRAFRTEAFF. CDR3 nucleotides: TGCGCCAAGTTCGGCCTGAGGGCCTTTCGCACTGAAGCTTTCTTT. V is TRBV23-1 and J is TRBJ1-1, with unresolved D. TRBV23-1 is an open reading frame whose function is uncertain. This CDR3 spans 15 amino acids. Trimming cost V 10 bases and J 4 bases, with 22 bases left between them.

The rearrangement joins TRBV6-5 to TRBJ2-7, with TRBD2 as a possible D gene (5 bases). Germline-derived CDR1 and CDR2 are MNHEY and SVGAGI. The CDR3 runs 13 residues. The V and J ends lost 7 bases and 1 base respectively, with 11 bases between them. The chain's CDR3 is CASTVSGSYEQYF. For the CDR3, the DNA is TGTGCCAGCACCGTTTCGGGATCCTACGAGCAGTACTTC.

The rearrangement joins TRBV12-3 or TRBV12-4 to TRBJ2-2, with 8 bases identical to TRBD1. The V gene end was trimmed by 5 bases and the J gene end by 1 base; junction bases not matched to a gene: 3. The CDR3 is 15 residues long. The CDR3 DNA reads as TGTGCCAGCAGTAAAGGGACAGGGAACACCGGGGAGCTGTTTTTT. Protein sequence: CASSKGTGNTGELFF.

The chain joins TRBV7-9 to TRBJ2-7; 8 bases map to TRBD1. J gave up 4 bases and V 1 base, and 6 bases lay outside the gene matches. Germline CDR1 reads SEHNR; CDR2 reads FQNEAQ (reference sequence). CDR3 length: 15 amino acids. The CDR3 sequence: CASSLVGQGRYEQYF. The CDR3, as DNA: TGTGCCAGCAGCTTAGTTGGACAGGGACGATACGAGCAGTACTTC.

Only a few counts were recorded for this clonotype. The chain couples TRBV7-2 to TRBJ2-7, with TRBD1 identical over 7 bases. Germline values: CDR1 SGHTA, CDR2 FQGNSA. CDR3 length: 15 residues. V dropped 5 bases and J dropped 2; count of bases not matched to a gene: 9. The CDR3 coding sequence is TGTGCCAGCAGCCGCGACAGGGTTAGGGCCTACGAGCAGTACTTC. Protein: CASSRDRVRAYEQYF.

This chain links TRBV20-1 with TRBJ1-1; a weak D match, TRBD1 (6 bases). Germline CDR1 reads DFQATT; CDR2 reads SNEGSKA (reference sequence). Trimming took off 1 base at V and 0 bases at J, with 12 bases between the two ends. The CDR3 runs 15 residues. The CDR3 sequence is CSARVSGQLNTEAFF. The CDR3 bases are TGCAGTGCTAGAGTGTCCGGACAGCTGAACACTGAAGCTTTCTTT.

This clonotype came up a few times. The CDR3 spells CSARDARRDSNQPQHF. In DNA, the CDR3 is TGCAGTGCTAGAGATGCAAGACGGGATAGCAATCAGCCCCAGCATTTT. J is TRBJ1-5 and V is TRBV20-1; D is unresolved. The CDR3 loop spans 16 amino acids. The V gene's germline CDR1 is DFQATT and CDR2 SNEGSKA (reference sequence). V dropped 0 bases and J dropped 0 bases, with 12 bases sitting between them.

The table lists this clonotype with a few counts. The chain is built from TRBV6-6 and TRBJ1-4; D is uncertain. The CDR3 is made up of 12 amino acids. The germline V and J ends were trimmed by 8 bases and 3 bases, with 7 bases remaining between them. Germline CDR1 MNHNY, CDR2 SVGAGI (reference sequence). In DNA form, the CDR3 reads TGTGCCAGCCAAACGGCTAATGAAAAACTGTTTTTT. Translation gives CASQTANEKLFF.

This clonotype was recorded a few times. The chain uses TRBV12-3 or TRBV12-4 and TRBJ2-1; either TRBD1 or TRBD2 may supply D (5 bases each). V was pared by 3 bases and J by 5 bases, with 17 bases between. The CDR3 consists of 16 residues. This CDR3 is CASSFLRGISHNEQFF. CDR3 DNA sequence: TGTGCCAGCAGTTTTTTACGGGGCATAAGCCACAATGAGCAGTTCTTC.

This clonotype was seen more than once but under ten times. The chain recombines TRBV20-1 with TRBJ2-3; 10 positions agree with TRBD2. Germline CDR1 DFQATT, CDR2 SNEGSKA (reference sequence). The CDR3 sequence is 16 residues long. With 0 bases clipped from V and 5 bases from J, the junction kept 8 bases outside the gene matches. The CDR3 region is CSARDRLAGVGDTQYF. The CDR3 DNA is TGCAGTGCTAGAGATCGTCTAGCGGGGGTTGGAGATACGCAGTATTTT.

About this clonotype itself: Mismatch with germline at one junction end may stem from a read error. This chain connects TRBV5-1 to TRBJ1-1, with unresolved D. This CDR3 has 12 amino acids. Germline V gene sequence: CDR1 SGHRS, CDR2 YFSETQ. As DNA, the CDR3 is TGCGCCAGCAGCGACTCACTGACTGAAGCTTTATTT. The encoded protein is CASSDSLTEALF.

This chain connects TRBV27 to TRBJ1-6; a possible D gene is TRBD1 (6 bases). Looked up from germline, CDR1 is MNHEY and CDR2 is SMNVEV (reference sequence). The CDR3 contains 13 residues. Trimming stripped 2 bases from V and 9 bases from J, with 8 bases between. CDR3 sequence: CASSLTGFSPLHF. CDR3 in DNA: TGTGCCAGCAGTTTAACAGGGTTTTCACCCCTCCACTTT.

This clonotype was detected ten times or more. The chain combines TRBV7-6 with TRBJ2-2, with D perhaps TRBD1 (6 bases). CDR1 and CDR2 from the germline V gene are SGHVS and FNYEAQ. CDR3 size: 15 residues. Trimming left V 6 bases short and J 4 bases short, with 15 bases between. The CDR3 DNA sequence: TGTGCCAGCAGTCCTAAGACAGGCCCCACCGGGGAGCTGTTTTTT. It translates to CASSPKTGPTGELFF.

This chain links TRBV14 with TRBJ2-1; 8 bases map to TRBD2. V lost 1 base to trimming and J lost 7 bases; unmatched junction nucleotides: 12. The CDR3 has 17 residues. The V gene's germline CDR1 is SGHDN and CDR2 FVKESK. The CDR3 loop reads CASSQVGSGSNINEQFF. CDR3 nucleotide sequence: TGTGCCAGCAGCCAAGTTGGAAGCGGGAGTAACATAAATGAGCAGTTCTTC. Complete variable domain (other parts from reference TRBV14 and TRBJ2-1): EAGVTQFPSHSVIEKGQTVTLRCDPISGHDNLYWYRRVMGKEIKFLLHFVKESKQDESGMPNNRFLAERTGGTYSTLKVQPAELEDSGVYFCASSQVGSGSNINEQFFGPGTRLTVL.